Presented here are 19 T cell receptor beta chains from one specimen sequenced in a study of T cells in tuberculosis. Only in-frame clones appear in the TCRdb table, and some are missing; sequencing was by immunoSEQ multiplex PCR. The sample lists about 24,000 clones, roughly 95% seen once, with 9% to 9.5% in the top ten. The specimen sequenced was PBMCs. Receptor source: a donor aged 5-35 years with latent tuberculosis or without tuberculosis infection.

CDR3 loop: CASRLRPGQSYDEQYV. The CDR3, as DNA: TGTGCCAGCAGACTCCGGCCCGGACAGAGCTACGACGAGCAGTACGTC. This chain links TRBV27 with TRBJ2-7, with D tentatively TRBD1 (6 bases). Trimming stripped 6 bases from V and 5 bases from J, with 23 bases between. CDR3 size: 16 residues. Germline CDR1 MNHEY, CDR2 SMNVEV (reference sequence).

V and J are TRBV4-1 and TRBJ1-1, with a possible D match to TRBD1 (5 bases). The V gene lost 1 base and the J gene lost 1 base, with 10 bases spanning the gap. Germline V CDR1 and CDR2: MGHRA, YSYEKL. This CDR3 comprises 15 residues. The CDR3: CASSQGRGTNTEAFF. In nucleotides, the CDR3 is TGCGCCAGCAGCCAAGGTAGGGGCACGAACACTGAAGCTTTCTTT.

The chain employs TRBV5-1 and TRBJ2-7, with a tentative D call TRBD2 (6 bases). Germline CDR1 SGHRS, CDR2 YFSETQ. CDR3 length equals 16 residues. Trimming pared 7 bases from V and 3 bases from J, leaving 23 bases between. Here the CDR3 reads CASVMEREPPLYEQYV. The DNA of the CDR3 is TGCGCCAGCGTAATGGAACGGGAGCCCCCACTCTACGAGCAGTACGTC.

The chain uses TRBV5-4 and TRBJ1-6, with a possible D match to TRBD1 (5 bases). Deletions cut 3 bases from V and 0 bases from J, with 22 bases between. The CDR3 sequence is 20 residues long. The germline CDR1 and CDR2 sequences are SGHNT and YYREEE (reference sequence). The DNA of the CDR3 is TGTGCCAGCAGCTCGTTGAATGGGGCAGCCGGGAGCTCCTATAATTCACCCCTCCACTTT. It is translated as CASSSLNGAAGSSYNSPLHF.

J is TRBJ2-3 and V is TRBV5-6, with 12 bases identical to TRBD2. CDR3 size: 14 residues. Germline trimming cut 0 bases from V and 9 bases from J; bases unmatched to any gene: 2. Germline values: CDR1 SGHDT, CDR2 YYEEEE. CDR3: CASSLGLAGATQYF. The CDR3 nucleotides read TGTGCCAGCAGCTTGGGACTAGCGGGGGCAACGCAGTATTTT.

In this sample, this clone turned up once. The CDR3 bases are TGTGCCAGCAGCATAGGGACAGGGGTGATGAACACTGAAGCTTTCTTT. Protein sequence: CASSIGTGVMNTEAFF. V is TRBV11-2 and J is TRBJ1-1; TRBD1 matches at 10 bases. This CDR3 comprises 16 residues. CDR1 and CDR2 (germline): SGHAT, FQNNGV. Germline trimming cut 5 bases from V and 0 bases from J; bases unmatched to any gene: 6.

CDR3 bases: TGTGCCAGCAGCTCGGCCACCGGGACAGGGGAGAGTAACTGGGGCTACACCTTC. It is translated as CASSSATGTGESNWGYTF. V gene TRBV11-2 combines with J gene TRBJ1-2; TRBD1 aligns across 10 bases. This CDR3 is built from 18 residues. Unmatched junction bases numbered 19, after V lost 4 bases and J lost 8 bases. CDR1 and CDR2 from the germline V gene are SGHAT and FQNNGV. The full variable domain, its missing parts supplied by reference TRBV11-2 and TRBJ1-2, is EAGVAQSPRYKIIEKRQSVAFWCNPISGHATLYWYQQILGQGPKLLIQFQNNGVVDDSQLPKDRFSAERLKGVDSTLKIQPAKLEDSAVYLCASSSATGTGESNWGYTFGSGTRLTVV.

V usage is TRBV7-3 and J usage is TRBJ2-7; 8 positions agree with TRBD1. The germline V gene has CDR1 SGHTA and CDR2 FQGTGA. The CDR3 totals 13 residues. V shed 5 bases and J 5 bases; nucleotides not matched to a gene: 5. CDR3 loop: CASSPQGAHEQYF. CDR3 nucleotide sequence: TGTGCCAGCAGCCCCCAGGGGGCCCACGAGCAGTACTTC.

This chain links TRBV6-5 with TRBJ1-3; unclear D gene. The CDR3 is made up of 13 amino acids. The germline V and J ends were trimmed by 8 bases and 0 bases, with 8 bases remaining between them. In germline, CDR1 is MNHEY, CDR2 SVGAGI. DNA for the CDR3: TGTGCCAGCCGGGAAATCTCTGGAAACACCATATATTTT. It translates to CASREISGNTIYF.

V is TRBV6-1 and J is TRBJ1-2; 7 nucleotides match TRBD1. CDR1 and CDR2 from the germline V gene are MNHNS and SASEGT. Trimming at V came to 1 base and at J to 2 bases, leaving 1 base not matched to a gene. This CDR3 contains 14 residues. The CDR3 bases are TGTGCCAGCAGTGAAGGGGACAGCAACTATGGCTACACCTTC. It codes for CASSEGDSNYGYTF.

V gene TRBV29-1 combines with J gene TRBJ2-7; TRBD1 matches at 8 bases. Germline CDR1 and CDR2: SQVTM and ANQGSEA. After removal of 7 bases from V and 7 bases from J, the junction contained 18 bases not matched to a gene. This CDR3 has 15 amino acids. DNA of the CDR3: TGCAGCGGACACAACCGCCAGGGGGCCCCCGTGGAGCAGTACTTC. Protein sequence: CSGHNRQGAPVEQYF.

The rearrangement links TRBV30 to TRBJ2-1, with TRBD2 identical over 11 bases. The J segment lost 2 bases and the V segment lost 5 bases, leaving 5 bases of the junction unmatched. Per the germline V gene, CDR1 is GTSNPN and CDR2 is SVGIG (reference sequence). This CDR3 is built from 15 residues. CDR3 sequence reads: CAWSRLAGTYNEQFF. In DNA, the CDR3 is TGTGCCTGGTCCCGACTAGCGGGGACCTACAATGAGCAGTTCTTC.

This clone was seen only once. The chain joins TRBV4-1 to TRBJ2-4; TRBD2 aligns across 10 bases. CDR3 size: 15 residues. Germline V gene data show CDR1 as MGHRA and CDR2 as YSYEKL. V was clipped by 1 base and J by 8 bases; unmatched bases: 5. The CDR3 spells CASSQVSGGADIQYF. DNA for the CDR3: TGCGCCAGCAGCCAAGTAAGCGGGGGGGCGGACATTCAGTACTTC.

The CDR3 reads CASSASGLETQYF. The CDR3 DNA follows: TGCGCCAGCAGTGCCTCAGGGTTAGAGACCCAGTACTTC. This sequence joins TRBV10-1 and TRBJ2-5; D might be TRBD1 (5 bases). Germline CDR1 and CDR2: WNHNN and SYGVQD (reference sequence). V was pared by 4 bases and J by 4 bases, with 10 bases between. This CDR3 is 13 amino acids long.

This clone appeared a single time. The gene calls are TRBV29-1 and TRBJ2-1, with 8 bases fitting TRBD1. The length of the CDR3 is 17 residues. CDR1 is SQVTM and CDR2 is ANQGSEA in the germline V gene. Trimming took 5 bases from V and 5 from J; bases not matched to a gene: 17. CDR3 region: CSVFSGLQGARDNEQFF. The CDR3 DNA follows: TGCAGCGTTTTCTCGGGGCTCCAGGGGGCGAGGGACAATGAGCAGTTCTTC.

This chain connects TRBV19 to TRBJ1-5; no clear D gene. The CDR3 runs 15 residues. The V end was cut by 6 bases, the J end by 0 bases, with 12 bases between. Germline-derived CDR1 and CDR2 are LNHDA and SQIVND (reference sequence). CDR3 bases: TGTGCCAGTAGCCGACGGACTAATAGCAATCAGCCCCAGCATTTT. Its protein product is CASSRRTNSNQPQHF.

The CDR3 is CASSPRPWAQGANVLTF. The CDR3 DNA reads as TGTGCCAGCAGCCCGCGTCCGTGGGCGCAAGGGGCCAACGTCCTGACTTTC. The chain recombines TRBV14 with TRBJ2-6; D unresolved. The CDR3 is 17 residues long. Trimming cost V 4 bases and J 4 bases, with 17 bases left between them. Germline-derived CDR1 and CDR2 are SGHDN and FVKESK.

The chain joins TRBV4-1 to TRBJ2-2, with 8 bases identical to TRBD1. CDR3 length: 17 amino acids. V shed 3 bases, J shed 7 bases, and the junction held 13 bases outside the gene matches. Germline loops: CDR1 MGHRA, CDR2 YSYEKL. The CDR3 loop reads CASSQSPRQGADGELFF. The CDR3 DNA follows: TGCGCCAGCAGCCAGTCTCCCCGGCAGGGGGCTGACGGGGAGCTGTTTTTT.

The chain employs TRBV29-1 and TRBJ1-2; D is unclear. CDR3 length: 13 amino acids. The ends were cut back, 0 bases at V and 0 bases at J, with 5 bases in the middle. Germline CDR1 SQVTM, CDR2 ANQGSEA. CDR3 DNA sequence: TGCAGCGTTGAAGACAGGTCTAACTATGGCTACACCTTC. Its translation is CSVEDRSNYGYTF.